This T cell receptor beta chain appears in the sequencing data of a study of OX40 agonist ivuxolimab in advanced cancers. In the study overall: The study gave patients intravenous ivuxolimab at 0.01 to 10 mg/kg every 2 weeks. Notes on the study in general: Expanded clones belonging to CD8+ T cells outnumbered, on average, those of CD4+. CD4+ and CD8+ T cells in blood underwent clonal expansion by week 6 at 0.1 to 3.0 mg/kg.

Blood samples were obtained at baseline, cycle 4 day 1, and cycle 7 day 1. The germline gives CDR1 SNHLY, CDR2 FYNNEI. J lost 8 bases, V lost 4 bases, and 9 bases had no gene match. The CDR3 contains 15 residues. Worth noting for this clone: Its antigen remains unidentified.

Repertoires were generated with immunoSEQ multiplex PCR, while TCRdb's copy carries only in-frame clones and drops some. The sample lists approximately 81,000 clones; over 70% were seen once. This chain links TRBV2 with TRBJ2-3, with 10 bases matching TRBD2. This receptor was obtained from an adult with an advanced solid tumor such as melanoma, head and neck, liver or kidney cancer. The material was CD4+ or CD8+ T cells sorted from blood, obtained in a trial of the OX40 agonist ivuxolimab. The CDR3: CASSASSGRGVTQYF. As DNA, the CDR3 is TGTGCCAGCAGTGCTTCTAGCGGGAGAGGGGTTACGCAGTATTTT.